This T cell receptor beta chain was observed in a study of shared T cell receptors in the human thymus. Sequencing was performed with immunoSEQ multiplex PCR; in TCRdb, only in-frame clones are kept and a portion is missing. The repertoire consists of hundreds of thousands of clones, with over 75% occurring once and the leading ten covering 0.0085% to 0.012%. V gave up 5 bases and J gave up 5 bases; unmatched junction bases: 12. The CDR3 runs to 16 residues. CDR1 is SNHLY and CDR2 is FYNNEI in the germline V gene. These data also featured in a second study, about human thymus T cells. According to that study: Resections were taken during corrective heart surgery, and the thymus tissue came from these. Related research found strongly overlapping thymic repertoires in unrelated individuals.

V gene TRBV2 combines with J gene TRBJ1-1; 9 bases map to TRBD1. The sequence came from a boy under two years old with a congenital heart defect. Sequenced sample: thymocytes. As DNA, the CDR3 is TGTGCCAGCAGTTCTAGACAGGGGGGAGGGAGGACTGAAGCTTTCTTT. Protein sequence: CASSSRQGGGRTEAFF. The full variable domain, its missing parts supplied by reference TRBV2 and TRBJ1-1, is EPEVTQTPSHQVTQMGQEVILRCVPISNHLYFYWYRQILGQKVEFLVSFYNNEISEKSEIFDDQFSVERPDGSNFTLKIRSTKLEDSAMYFCASSSRQGGGRTEAFFGQGTRLTVV.